This is a list of T cell receptor beta chains from one sample in a study of OX40 agonist ivuxolimab in advanced cancers. Data came from immunoSEQ multiplex PCR; TCRdb stores just in-frame clones and leaves some out. This table has tens of thousands of clones, around nine tenths appearing once. The sequencing here drew on CD4+ or CD8+ T cells sorted from blood, taken in a trial of the OX40 agonist ivuxolimab. The receptors originated from an adult with an advanced solid tumor such as melanoma, head and neck, liver or kidney cancer. Each CDR3 is given with its conserved first and last residue. D genes are given only for firm matches. Expanded clones are given a class, and other clones once, few, many or no size at all.

CDR3aa: CASSTPGTGHDEQYF
CDR3nt: TGTGCCAGCAGTACACCAGGGACAGGGCACGACGAGCAGTACTTC
len: 15
v_gene: TRBV28
d_gene: TRBD1
j_gene: TRBJ2-7
abundance: .

CDR3aa: CASSERLAGGTDTQYF
CDR3nt: TGTGCCAGCAGCGAAAGACTAGCGGGAGGCACAGATACGCAGTATTTT
len: 16
v_gene: TRBV7-2
d_gene: TRBD2
j_gene: TRBJ2-3
abundance: .

CDR3aa: CASSLLAGSSPLHF
CDR3nt: TGCGCCAGCAGCTTGTTAGCAGGATCGTCACCCCTCCACTTT
len: 14
v_gene: TRBV5-1
d_gene: .
j_gene: TRBJ1-6
abundance: .

CDR3aa: CASREAGLGTEAFF
CDR3nt: TGTGCCAGCAGGGAGGCAGGGTTGGGAACTGAAGCTTTCTTT
len: 14
v_gene: TRBV27
d_gene: .
j_gene: TRBJ1-1
abundance: .

CDR3aa: CASKHEGEQYF
CDR3nt: TGTGCCAGCAAACACGAGGGGGAGCAGTACTTC
len: 11
v_gene: TRBV6-5
d_gene: .
j_gene: TRBJ2-7
abundance: .

CDR3aa: CASSLAAGGETQYF
CDR3nt: TGTGCCAGCAGCTTGGCGGCGGGTGGGGAGACCCAGTACTTC
len: 14
v_gene: TRBV5-6
d_gene: .
j_gene: TRBJ2-5
abundance: .

CDR3aa: CASSQARGTQYF
CDR3nt: TGTGCCAGCAGCCAAGCCCGGGGGACGCAGTATTTT
len: 12
v_gene: TRBV14
d_gene: .
j_gene: TRBJ2-3
abundance: .

CDR3aa: CASSLNRGSEAFF
CDR3nt: TGTGCCAGCAGCTTGAATAGGGGTAGCGAAGCTTTCTTT
len: 13
v_gene: TRBV11-1
d_gene: .
j_gene: TRBJ1-1
abundance: .

CDR3aa: CASSYSGTSGSYGELFF
CDR3nt: TGTGCCAGTAGTTACTCAGGGACTAGCGGGAGCTACGGGGAGCTGTTTTTT
len: 17
v_gene: TRBV19
d_gene: TRBD2
j_gene: TRBJ2-2
abundance: .

CDR3aa: CASSLWGRNEQFF
CDR3nt: TGTGCCAGCAGTTTGTGGGGCAGGAATGAGCAGTTCTTC
len: 13
v_gene: TRBV27
d_gene: .
j_gene: TRBJ2-1
abundance: .

CDR3aa: CASSQGNLYEQYF
CDR3nt: TGTGCCAGCAGCCAGGGGAATCTCTACGAGCAGTACTTC
len: 13
v_gene: TRBV6-5
d_gene: .
j_gene: TRBJ2-7
abundance: .

CDR3aa: CATTLQGGRYNEQFF
CDR3nt: TGTGCCACGACACTCCAGGGGGGCCGCTACAATGAGCAGTTCTTC
len: 15
v_gene: TRBV19
d_gene: .
j_gene: TRBJ2-1
abundance: .

CDR3aa: CARRSTNTEAFF
CDR3nt: TGTGCCAGGAGAAGTACGAACACTGAAGCTTTCTTT
len: 12
v_gene: TRBV7-2
d_gene: .
j_gene: TRBJ1-1
abundance: .

CDR3aa: CASSLEAGDLEQYF
CDR3nt: TGTGCCAGCAGCTTGGAGGCAGGGGACCTCGAGCAGTACTTC
len: 14
v_gene: TRBV5-5
d_gene: .
j_gene: TRBJ2-7
abundance: .

CDR3aa: CAWSPDSNYGYTF
CDR3nt: TGTGCCTGGAGTCCTGACAGTAACTATGGCTACACCTTC
len: 13
v_gene: TRBV30
d_gene: .
j_gene: TRBJ1-2
abundance: .

CDR3aa: CASSFGGLGYEQYF
CDR3nt: TGCGCCAGCAGCTTTGGGGGGCTTGGGTACGAGCAGTACTTC
len: 14
v_gene: TRBV5-1
d_gene: .
j_gene: TRBJ2-7
abundance: .

CDR3aa: CASSVHGDLLYEQYF
CDR3nt: TGTGCCAGCAGCGTACATGGGGACTTACTTTACGAGCAGTACTTC
len: 15
v_gene: TRBV9
d_gene: .
j_gene: TRBJ2-7
abundance: .

CDR3aa: CASGQGIMNEQFF
CDR3nt: TGCGCCAGCGGACAGGGGATCATGAATGAGCAGTTCTTC
len: 13
v_gene: TRBV5-1
d_gene: TRBD1
j_gene: TRBJ2-1
abundance: .

CDR3aa: CASSKAGLAGSTDTQYF
CDR3nt: TGTGCCAGCTCGAAAGCCGGACTAGCGGGATCTACAGATACGCAGTATTTT
len: 17
v_gene: TRBV7-6
d_gene: TRBD2
j_gene: TRBJ2-3
abundance: .

CDR3aa: CASSEMGPAGGYTF
CDR3nt: TGTGCCAGCAGTGAAATGGGGCCAGCGGGAGGCTACACCTTC
len: 14
v_gene: TRBV6-1
d_gene: .
j_gene: TRBJ1-2
abundance: .

CDR3aa: CASSENVGFNEQFF
CDR3nt: TGTGCCAGCAGTGAAAATGTAGGGTTCAATGAGCAGTTCTTC
len: 14
v_gene: TRBV6-1
d_gene: .
j_gene: TRBJ2-1
abundance: .

CDR3aa: CASTDWDRTVGYTF
CDR3nt: TGTGCCAGTACCGATTGGGACAGGACTGTGGGCTACACCTTC
len: 14
v_gene: TRBV19
d_gene: TRBD1
j_gene: TRBJ1-2
abundance: .

CDR3aa: CSAKGHREQYF
CDR3nt: TGCAGTGCAAAGGGACACCGCGAGCAGTACTTC
len: 11
v_gene: TRBV20-1
d_gene: .
j_gene: TRBJ2-7
abundance: .

CDR3aa: CASSSTGLKTQYF
CDR3nt: TGTGCCAGCAGCTCGACAGGGCTAAAGACCCAGTACTTC
len: 13
v_gene: TRBV7-9
d_gene: TRBD1
j_gene: TRBJ2-5
abundance: .

CDR3aa: CASSLAGIRQETQYF
CDR3nt: TGCGCCAGCAGCTTGGCAGGGATCCGCCAAGAGACCCAGTACTTC
len: 15
v_gene: TRBV5-1
d_gene: .
j_gene: TRBJ2-5
abundance: .

CDR3aa: CASSFVGASEQFF
CDR3nt: TGCGCCAGCAGCTTCGTGGGCGCAAGTGAGCAGTTCTTC
len: 13
v_gene: TRBV5-1
d_gene: .
j_gene: TRBJ2-1
abundance: .

CDR3aa: CASGRGRGDYGYTF
CDR3nt: TGTGCCAGCGGTCGGGGCCGGGGGGACTATGGCTACACCTTC
len: 14
v_gene: TRBV27
d_gene: .
j_gene: TRBJ1-2
abundance: .

CDR3aa: CASNGDRGYEQYF
CDR3nt: TGTGCCAGCAACGGGGACAGGGGCTACGAGCAGTACTTC
len: 13
v_gene: TRBV6-1
d_gene: TRBD1
j_gene: TRBJ2-7
abundance: .

CDR3aa: CASRKPGGPGDTQYF
CDR3nt: TGTGCCAGTAGAAAACCGGGAGGGCCTGGAGATACGCAGTATTTT
len: 15
v_gene: TRBV19
d_gene: TRBD2
j_gene: TRBJ2-3
abundance: once

CDR3aa: CASSDVYGYTF
CDR3nt: TGTGCCAGCAGTGACGTCTATGGCTACACCTTC
len: 11
v_gene: TRBV6-1
d_gene: .
j_gene: TRBJ1-2
abundance: .

CDR3aa: CASSIALGVTEAFF
CDR3nt: TGTGCCAGTAGTATAGCGTTAGGGGTTACTGAAGCTTTCTTT
len: 14
v_gene: TRBV19
d_gene: .
j_gene: TRBJ1-1
abundance: .

CDR3aa: CASRGSRTQYF
CDR3nt: TGCGCCAGCAGGGGTTCTCGGACCCAGTACTTC
len: 11
v_gene: TRBV5-1
d_gene: .
j_gene: TRBJ2-5
abundance: few

CDR3aa: CASSPGSLGGYTF
CDR3nt: TGTGCCAGTAGCCCCGGTTCCCTCGGGGGCTACACCTTC
len: 13
v_gene: TRBV19
d_gene: .
j_gene: TRBJ1-2
abundance: .

CDR3aa: CASSSGPYNEQFF
CDR3nt: TGTGCCAGTAGTAGCGGACCTTACAATGAGCAGTTCTTC
len: 13
v_gene: TRBV19
d_gene: .
j_gene: TRBJ2-1
abundance: .

CDR3aa: CASSVSLVSGANVLTF
CDR3nt: TGTGCCAGCAGTGTGTCTTTGGTCTCTGGGGCCAACGTCCTGACTTTC
len: 16
v_gene: TRBV6-4
d_gene: .
j_gene: TRBJ2-6
abundance: .

CDR3aa: CAISREGGQAGNTIYF
CDR3nt: TGTGCCATCAGTCGAGAAGGGGGACAAGCAGGAAACACCATATATTTT
len: 16
v_gene: TRBV10-3
d_gene: .
j_gene: TRBJ1-3
abundance: .

CDR3aa: CATTPGDQPQHF
CDR3nt: TGTGCCACGACACCGGGGGATCAGCCCCAGCATTTT
len: 12
v_gene: TRBV10-3
d_gene: .
j_gene: TRBJ1-5
abundance: .

CDR3aa: CASRLTSETQYF
CDR3nt: TGTGCCAGCAGGTTGACGTCAGAGACCCAGTACTTC
len: 12
v_gene: TRBV7-9
d_gene: .
j_gene: TRBJ2-5
abundance: .

CDR3aa: CASSPQRNTEAFF
CDR3nt: TGTGCCAGCTCACCACAGAGGAACACTGAAGCTTTCTTT
len: 13
v_gene: TRBV18
d_gene: .
j_gene: TRBJ1-1
abundance: .

CDR3aa: CASRAAGIETQYF
CDR3nt: TGTGCCAGCAGGGCGGCGGGGATCGAGACCCAGTACTTC
len: 13
v_gene: TRBV28
d_gene: .
j_gene: TRBJ2-5
abundance: .

CDR3aa: CASSLAIQVGTEAFF
CDR3nt: TGTGCCAGCAGTTTAGCGATACAGGTTGGTACTGAAGCTTTCTTT
len: 15
v_gene: TRBV28
d_gene: .
j_gene: TRBJ1-1
abundance: .